The T cell receptor beta chain described here comes from a study of cytomegalovirus exposure and HLA in healthy donors. Study observations and caveats: Listed as cytomegalovirus-associated were 150 or so TCR beta chains. According to a subsequent analysis, TCR clusters identified in the first cohort showed a tendency to co-occur across the 100 to 150 validation repertoires.

Clones were sequenced by immunoSEQ multiplex PCR, and TCRdb holds only the in-frame ones, with some missing. This table holds about 260,000 clones, about 90% found once. On this clone itself: Its target is unknown.

Among the roughly 110 subjects of the validation cohort, separate from the approximately 700-subject first cohort, were the donors. The receptor's source is a woman in her 30s in good health and CMV-seronegative. The source material was PBMCs.

CDR3 sequence (DNA): TGTGCCAGACAGGCGAACACTGAAGCTTTCTTT. Translated, it gives CARQANTEAFF. The J gene is TRBJ1-1, the V gene TRBV27; D is perhaps TRBD1 (5 bases). The V end was cut by 9 bases, the J end by 1 base, with 6 bases between. The germline gives CDR1 MNHEY, CDR2 SMNVEV (reference sequence). This CDR3 contains 11 residues.